The rows below give T cell receptor beta chains drawn from one sample of a study of blood T cells in healthy people across ages. TCRdb reanalysed the 5' RACE reads using MiXCR and keeps one entry per CDR3 protein. The data show around 1,500,000 distinct CDR3 sequences, with about 28% seen just once and around 7.7% held by the top ten. Sample: blood. The receptor set was obtained from a woman in her 30s in good health. Each CDR3 is given with its conserved first and last residue. The order of the fields is D gene, J gene, V gene, clone size, CDR3 DNA, CDR3 protein. D genes are given only for firm matches. The listing skips clone size in some rows; elsewhere it reads once, few, many or a size class.

d_gene: TRBD2
j_gene: TRBJ2-3
v_gene: TRBV20-1
abundance: NA
CDR3nt: TGCAGTGCCCGGGGACTACAGGCGGGGGAGGATACGCAGTATTTT
CDR3aa: CSARGLQAGEDTQYF

d_gene: NA
j_gene: TRBJ1-1
v_gene: TRBV29-1
abundance: NA
CDR3nt: TGCAGCGTTCGGGACCCGGGGAACACTGAAGCTTTCTTT
CDR3aa: CSVRDPGNTEAFF

d_gene: TRBD2
j_gene: TRBJ2-7
v_gene: TRBV3-1
abundance: NA
CDR3nt: TGTGCCAGCAGCCAAGAAGGACTAGGCTACGAGCAGTACTTC
CDR3aa: CASSQEGLGYEQYF

d_gene: NA
j_gene: TRBJ2-1
v_gene: TRBV15
abundance: few
CDR3nt: TGTGCCACCAGCAGGGGGAAAGCGGTCGCGTACAATGAGCAGTTCTTC
CDR3aa: CATSRGKAVAYNEQFF

d_gene: NA
j_gene: TRBJ1-2
v_gene: TRBV12-3/TRBV12-4
abundance: NA
CDR3nt: TGTGCCAGCAGCACAGCCCCCTATGGCTACACCTTC
CDR3aa: CASSTAPYGYTF

d_gene: NA
j_gene: TRBJ2-7
v_gene: TRBV18
abundance: few
CDR3nt: TGTGCCAGCTCAGGATACGGACAGTCGAGCTCCTACGAGCAGTACTTC
CDR3aa: CASSGYGQSSSYEQYF

d_gene: TRBD2
j_gene: TRBJ2-5
v_gene: TRBV7-2
abundance: many
CDR3nt: TGTGCCAGCAGCTTGGATGGGGGAGGGGATCAAGAGACCCAGTACTTC
CDR3aa: CASSLDGGGDQETQYF

d_gene: NA
j_gene: TRBJ2-1
v_gene: TRBV7-9
abundance: few
CDR3nt: TGTGCCAGCAGCTTAGAGAAACAGATCAATGAGCAGTTCTTC
CDR3aa: CASSLEKQINEQFF

d_gene: NA
j_gene: TRBJ1-2
v_gene: TRBV28
abundance: NA
CDR3nt: TGTGCCAGCGATCAGGGCTATGGCTACACCTTC
CDR3aa: CASDQGYGYTF

d_gene: NA
j_gene: TRBJ2-1
v_gene: TRBV6-1
abundance: NA
CDR3nt: TGTGCCAGCCTTCGGGGCGACACACCAAATGAGCAGTTCTTC
CDR3aa: CASLRGDTPNEQFF

d_gene: TRBD1
j_gene: TRBJ1-2
v_gene: TRBV6-6
abundance: many
CDR3nt: TGTGCCAGCAGACGTCGGACAGGGGAGATGTATGGCTACACCTTC
CDR3aa: CASRRRTGEMYGYTF

d_gene: TRBD2
j_gene: TRBJ2-1
v_gene: TRBV20-1
abundance: few
CDR3nt: TGCAGCGGGAGCGGGAGGCTCGCCAATGAGCAGTTCTTC
CDR3aa: CSGSGRLANEQFF

d_gene: NA
j_gene: TRBJ1-6
v_gene: TRBV6-6
abundance: few
CDR3nt: TGTGCCAGCAGTTCCCAGACCGTCCTCAATTCACCCCTCCACTTT
CDR3aa: CASSSQTVLNSPLHF

d_gene: NA
j_gene: TRBJ2-7
v_gene: TRBV4-3
abundance: few
CDR3nt: TGCGCCAGCAGCCAAGATCGGGCAGCGGGCGAGCAGTACTTC
CDR3aa: CASSQDRAAGEQYF

d_gene: TRBD1
j_gene: TRBJ1-2
v_gene: TRBV29-1
abundance: many
CDR3nt: TGCAGCGTTGAAAGGGGACAGGAGATTAACTATGGCTACACCTTC
CDR3aa: CSVERGQEINYGYTF

d_gene: TRBD1
j_gene: TRBJ2-3
v_gene: TRBV5-1
abundance: many
CDR3nt: TGCGCCAGCAGCTTGGCGGGACAGGGGATCGATACGCAGTATTTT
CDR3aa: CASSLAGQGIDTQYF

d_gene: TRBD2
j_gene: TRBJ2-3
v_gene: TRBV12-3/TRBV12-4
abundance: NA
CDR3nt: TGTGCCAGCGGTCTAGCGGGCTCTAGCACAGATACGCAGTATTTT
CDR3aa: CASGLAGSSTDTQYF

d_gene: NA
j_gene: TRBJ2-5
v_gene: TRBV3-1
abundance: few
CDR3nt: TGTGCCAGCAGCGATGCCCAGGGTCTGAAGACCCAGTACTTC
CDR3aa: CASSDAQGLKTQYF

d_gene: NA
j_gene: TRBJ2-5
v_gene: TRBV4-2
abundance: few
CDR3nt: TGTGCCAGCAGCCAACCGCGGCCAAACAATGAGCAGTACTTC
CDR3aa: CASSQPRPNNEQYF

d_gene: NA
j_gene: TRBJ1-2
v_gene: TRBV29-1
abundance: few
CDR3nt: TGCAGCCCCCTCCGGGGGAACTATGGCTACACCTTC
CDR3aa: CSPLRGNYGYTF

d_gene: NA
j_gene: TRBJ1-4
v_gene: TRBV12-3/TRBV12-4
abundance: few
CDR3nt: TGTGCCAGCAGTCAGACCCCGAATGAAAAACTGTTTTTT
CDR3aa: CASSQTPNEKLFF

d_gene: TRBD2
j_gene: TRBJ2-6
v_gene: TRBV4-1
abundance: many
CDR3nt: TGCGCCAGCAGCCAAGAGGGAGGGTCTTATGGGCCCCAGCCTGGGGCCAACGTCCTGACTTTC
CDR3aa: CASSQEGGSYGPQPGANVLTF

d_gene: TRBD1
j_gene: TRBJ2-5
v_gene: TRBV5-1
abundance: many
CDR3nt: TGCGCCAGCAGCTTCACAGGGGGCTCAGAGACCCAGTACTTC
CDR3aa: CASSFTGGSETQYF

d_gene: NA
j_gene: TRBJ2-4
v_gene: TRBV12-3/TRBV12-4
abundance: NA
CDR3nt: TGTGCCAGCAGCGAAAGGGCGGGGATACTAGCCAAAAACATTCAGTACTTC
CDR3aa: CASSERAGILAKNIQYF

d_gene: TRBD1
j_gene: TRBJ1-2
v_gene: TRBV29-1
abundance: NA
CDR3nt: TGCAGCGTCCCGACAGGGGGCGCGGGTGGCTACACCTTC
CDR3aa: CSVPTGGAGGYTF

d_gene: NA
j_gene: TRBJ2-5
v_gene: TRBV12-3/TRBV12-4
abundance: NA
CDR3nt: TGTGTCAGCAGTTTTAGCCGGGAGACCCAGTACTTC
CDR3aa: CVSSFSRETQYF

d_gene: NA
j_gene: TRBJ1-2
v_gene: TRBV7-6
abundance: NA
CDR3nt: TGTGCCAGCAGCGTGAGGGGAGACGGCTATGGCTACACCTTC
CDR3aa: CASSVRGDGYGYTF

d_gene: NA
j_gene: TRBJ2-1
v_gene: TRBV4-3
abundance: few
CDR3nt: TGCGCCAGCAGCCAAGATTTTGTCTCGGAGCAGTTCTTC
CDR3aa: CASSQDFVSEQFF

d_gene: NA
j_gene: TRBJ1-5
v_gene: TRBV6-6
abundance: few
CDR3nt: TGTGCCAGCAGTCCTATTGGTCGAGGGAATCAGCCCCAGCATTTT
CDR3aa: CASSPIGRGNQPQHF

d_gene: NA
j_gene: TRBJ1-2
v_gene: TRBV24-1
abundance: few
CDR3nt: TGTGCCACCAGTGATTCCGATGTCTATGGCTACACCTTC
CDR3aa: CATSDSDVYGYTF

d_gene: NA
j_gene: TRBJ1-2
v_gene: TRBV3-1
abundance: few
CDR3nt: TGTGCCAGCAGCCAAGGAATAGGCAGGGAGGTACCAGTCAAGGGCTACACCTTC
CDR3aa: CASSQGIGREVPVKGYTF

d_gene: TRBD1
j_gene: TRBJ2-7
v_gene: TRBV2
abundance: many
CDR3nt: TGTGCCAGCACCGGGACAGGGGGTATGTACGAGCAGTACTTC
CDR3aa: CASTGTGGMYEQYF

d_gene: NA
j_gene: TRBJ2-2
v_gene: TRBV5-1
abundance: few
CDR3nt: TGCGCCAGCAGCGCCGAGTCCGGGGAGCTGTTTTTT
CDR3aa: CASSAESGELFF

d_gene: NA
j_gene: TRBJ1-2
v_gene: TRBV4-3
abundance: NA
CDR3nt: TGCGCCTGCAGCCAAGACTTACAGAGCCTCTATGGCTACACCTTC
CDR3aa: CACSQDLQSLYGYTF

d_gene: NA
j_gene: TRBJ2-7
v_gene: TRBV20-1
abundance: many
CDR3nt: TGCAGTGCTTTTAACGCCCTACGAAAGCGCGAGCAGTACTTC
CDR3aa: CSAFNALRKREQYF

d_gene: TRBD2
j_gene: TRBJ2-3
v_gene: TRBV7-2
abundance: NA
CDR3nt: TGTGCCAGCAGCCCACAGGCCCGCCTAGCGGGAGGGCCAGATACGCAGTATTTT
CDR3aa: CASSPQARLAGGPDTQYF

d_gene: NA
j_gene: TRBJ1-4
v_gene: TRBV6-5
abundance: NA
CDR3nt: TGTGCCAGCAGTTACTTGGCATCAAGGAGTGAAAAACTGTTTTTT
CDR3aa: CASSYLASRSEKLFF

d_gene: TRBD2
j_gene: TRBJ2-5
v_gene: TRBV7-2
abundance: many
CDR3nt: TGTGCCAGCAGTTTGGAAGCGGGAGGAGGGGAGACCCAGTACTTC
CDR3aa: CASSLEAGGGETQYF

d_gene: TRBD2
j_gene: TRBJ2-3
v_gene: TRBV20-1
abundance: NA
CDR3nt: TGCGGTCTCTACACCGGACTAGCGGGAGGACCCGCTAGCACAGATACGCAGTATTTT
CDR3aa: CGLYTGLAGGPASTDTQYF

d_gene: NA
j_gene: TRBJ2-1
v_gene: TRBV5-6
abundance: NA
CDR3nt: TGTGCCAGCAGCCCGGATGGTGGGACCCGCTACAATGAGCAGTTCTTC
CDR3aa: CASSPDGGTRYNEQFF

d_gene: NA
j_gene: TRBJ1-4
v_gene: TRBV5-1
abundance: once
CDR3nt: TGCGCCAGCAGAGCTCTGGGGGCGGATGAAAAACGGTTTTTT
CDR3aa: CASRALGADEKRFF

d_gene: NA
j_gene: TRBJ2-1
v_gene: TRBV6-1
abundance: NA
CDR3nt: TGTGCCAGCAGTCGACTTCAAGGGGGAGGGCCCTACAATGAGCAGTTCTTC
CDR3aa: CASSRLQGGGPYNEQFF

d_gene: NA
j_gene: TRBJ2-3
v_gene: TRBV4-1
abundance: NA
CDR3nt: TGCGCCAGCAGCCAGGCCGCGGGGAGCACAGATACGCAGTATTTT
CDR3aa: CASSQAAGSTDTQYF

d_gene: NA
j_gene: TRBJ1-2
v_gene: TRBV20-1
abundance: many
CDR3nt: TGCAGTGCTGGTAAAGGGACGGCCAACTATGGCTACACCTTC
CDR3aa: CSAGKGTANYGYTF

d_gene: NA
j_gene: TRBJ2-5
v_gene: TRBV5-1
abundance: many
CDR3nt: TGCGCCAGCAGTAGGCAGGGAGGACAAGAGACCCAGTACTTC
CDR3aa: CASSRQGGQETQYF

d_gene: NA
j_gene: TRBJ1-1
v_gene: TRBV29-1
abundance: NA
CDR3nt: TGCAGCGTTGCAAGGTCCATGAACACTGAAGCTTTCTTT
CDR3aa: CSVARSMNTEAFF

d_gene: NA
j_gene: TRBJ2-5
v_gene: TRBV12-3/TRBV12-4
abundance: NA
CDR3nt: TGTGCCAGCAGCGACCGGGACTCCTCGTCGGAGACCCAGTACTTC
CDR3aa: CASSDRDSSSETQYF

d_gene: NA
j_gene: TRBJ2-3
v_gene: TRBV7-9
abundance: few
CDR3nt: TGTGCCAGCAGCTCATACGACAGGAGCACAGATACGCAGTATTTT
CDR3aa: CASSSYDRSTDTQYF

d_gene: NA
j_gene: TRBJ2-3
v_gene: TRBV9
abundance: few
CDR3nt: TGTGCCAGCAGCGGACTAGTCACAGATACGCAGTATTTT
CDR3aa: CASSGLVTDTQYF

d_gene: TRBD1
j_gene: TRBJ2-7
v_gene: TRBV12-3/TRBV12-4
abundance: many
CDR3nt: TGTGCCAGCAGTTTGAGGCGACGAGGGACAGGGTTATCCGAGCAGTACTTC
CDR3aa: CASSLRRRGTGLSEQYF

d_gene: NA
j_gene: TRBJ1-1
v_gene: TRBV6-2/TRBV6-3
abundance: NA
CDR3nt: TGTGCCAGCAGTTCTTTCCCCCAGGGCCTGAACACTGAAGCTTTCTTT
CDR3aa: CASSSFPQGLNTEAFF

d_gene: TRBD1
j_gene: TRBJ1-2
v_gene: TRBV7-2
abundance: NA
CDR3nt: TGTGCCGGCAGCCCAAGACCGGGACAGGGAGGACGAGGCTACACCTTC
CDR3aa: CAGSPRPGQGGRGYTF

d_gene: NA
j_gene: TRBJ2-1
v_gene: TRBV11-2
abundance: NA
CDR3nt: TGTGCCAGCAGCATAGCGGCGGGTTGGGACAATGAGCAGTTCTTC
CDR3aa: CASSIAAGWDNEQFF

d_gene: NA
j_gene: TRBJ2-7
v_gene: TRBV6-2/TRBV6-3
abundance: NA
CDR3nt: TGTGCCAGCAGTTACACTCGTAGCTCCTACGAGCAGTACTTC
CDR3aa: CASSYTRSSYEQYF

d_gene: TRBD2
j_gene: TRBJ2-1
v_gene: TRBV12-3/TRBV12-4
abundance: many
CDR3nt: TGTGCCAGCAACTTTCCGGGACTAGCGGCCGACAATGAGCAGTTCTTC
CDR3aa: CASNFPGLAADNEQFF

d_gene: NA
j_gene: TRBJ2-5
v_gene: TRBV5-1
abundance: few
CDR3nt: TGCGCCAGCAGCTTGAGTGGGGGTCTGCGGCGGCGAGAGACCCAGTACTTC
CDR3aa: CASSLSGGLRRRETQYF

d_gene: TRBD2
j_gene: TRBJ2-1
v_gene: TRBV5-1
abundance: many
CDR3nt: TGCGCCAGCAGCTTGGCGGGGCGGGAGGCCAATGAGCAGTTCTTC
CDR3aa: CASSLAGREANEQFF

d_gene: TRBD1
j_gene: TRBJ1-2
v_gene: TRBV29-1
abundance: many
CDR3nt: TGCAGCGTGGAAGCTCGGACAGGGGGCGGCTACACCTTC
CDR3aa: CSVEARTGGGYTF

d_gene: TRBD1
j_gene: TRBJ1-1
v_gene: TRBV20-1
abundance: few
CDR3nt: TGCAGTGCTAGAGATCCCTCCGGGACAGGGGTGAACACTGAAGCTTTCTTT
CDR3aa: CSARDPSGTGVNTEAFF